This entry lists 15 T cell receptor beta chains sequenced from one sample in a study of response to subunit inactivated influenza vaccine. Using its own MiXCR run on the RT-PCR reads, TCRdb lists one record per CDR3 protein. The sample carries about 500,000 distinct CDR3 sequences, approximately 15% recorded once. The starting material was CD4+ T cells sorted from PBMCs, obtained around 25 months after vaccination. The receptor set was obtained from a man aged 50 to 75 who received an inactivated influenza vaccine.

This chain connects TRBV4-3 to TRBJ2-5, with D tentatively TRBD2 (6 bases). The CDR3 is 13 residues long. Germline V CDR1 and CDR2: LGHNA, YSLEER. Trimming left V 0 bases short and J 14 bases short, with 16 bases between. This chain's CDR3 is CASSQDFGGASYF. CDR3 sequence (DNA): TGCGCCAGCAGCCAAGATTTCGGCGGGGCCTCCTACTTC.

Only a few counts were recorded for this clonotype. The V and J genes are TRBV2 and TRBJ1-4, with D possibly TRBD1 on 6 matching bases. Germline CDR1 is SNHLY and CDR2 is FYNNEI. Trimming pared 2 bases from V and 12 bases from J, leaving 19 bases between. This CDR3 contains 15 residues. CDR3 coding DNA: TGTGCCAGCAGTGAAATGGGGGGCTTTTTTGGACAACTGTTTTTT. Its translation is CASSEMGGFFGQLFF.

This clonotype has more than one count but fewer than ten. This rearrangement joins TRBV5-1 to TRBJ2-2; TRBD2 matches 8 bases. The CDR3 is 15 amino acids. Germline-derived CDR1 and CDR2 are SGHRS and YFSETQ. The ends lost 4 bases at V and 5 bases at J; junction bases unmatched: 7. CDR3 DNA: TGCGCCAGCAGCCCCTTAGCGGGGTCAACCGGGGAGCTGTTTTTT. Amino acid sequence: CASSPLAGSTGELFF.

This chain uses TRBV6-2 or TRBV6-3 with TRBJ1-5; D gene uncertain. The CDR3 is made up of 14 amino acids. In germline, CDR1 is MNHEY, CDR2 SVGEGT. Trimming stripped 6 bases from V and 2 bases from J, with 11 bases between. The CDR3 protein is CASSSSRRNQPQHF. Written as DNA, the CDR3 is TGTGCCAGCAGCTCTTCTAGACGCAATCAGCCCCAGCATTTT.

V gene TRBV6-5 combines with J gene TRBJ2-7, with TRBD1 matching over 7 bases. This CDR3 contains 19 residues. J was trimmed by 0 bases and V by 0 bases; bases with no gene match: 14. Germline V gene sequence: CDR1 MNHEY, CDR2 SVGAGI. This chain's CDR3 is CASSYSFVMGQLRSYEQYF. The CDR3 DNA reads as TGTGCCAGCAGTTACTCATTTGTTATGGGACAGCTACGCTCCTACGAGCAGTACTTC.

This clonotype was seen a handful of times. The V gene is TRBV18, the J gene TRBJ1-2; D is ambiguous. V was clipped by 2 bases and J by 2 bases, with 6 bases between them. CDR1 is KGHSH and CDR2 is LQKENI in the germline V gene. This CDR3 is built from 13 residues. This CDR3 reads CASSPGSNYGYTF. In nucleotides, the CDR3 is TGTGCCAGCTCACCAGGCAGCAACTATGGCTACACCTTC.

This clonotype came up a few times. The rearrangement joins TRBV4-3 to TRBJ2-1; the D gene is possibly TRBD1 (6 bases). The V end was cut by 4 bases, the J end by 2 bases, with 12 bases between. This CDR3 is built from 15 residues. Per germline, CDR1 LGHNA and CDR2 YSLEER. This chain's CDR3 is CASSRGTLPYNEQFF. DNA for the CDR3: TGCGCCAGCAGCCGGGGGACACTTCCCTACAATGAGCAGTTCTTC.

J is TRBJ2-5 and V is TRBV4-2; 8 bases are a match to TRBD1. J gave up 5 bases and V 4 bases, and 12 bases lay outside the gene matches. Germline V gene data show CDR1 as LGHNA and CDR2 as YNFKEQ. This CDR3 comprises 16 residues. In nucleotides, the CDR3 is TGTGCCAGCAGCCTTGGGGGTCAGGGGGCTGGGGAGACCCAGTACTTC. Translation gives CASSLGGQGAGETQYF.

V usage is TRBV29-1 and J usage is TRBJ1-1; D not resolved. This CDR3 has 15 residues. Deletions cut 7 bases from V and 2 bases from J, with 20 bases between. The V gene's germline CDR1 is SQVTM and CDR2 ANQGSEA. The CDR3 is CSAIWAPTGNTEAFF. As DNA, the CDR3 is TGCAGCGCCATCTGGGCCCCTACGGGTAACACTGAAGCTTTCTTT.

The table lists this clonotype with a few counts. This chain uses TRBV18 with TRBJ1-1, with D perhaps matching TRBD1 (5 bases). V lost 0 bases and J lost 4, with 12 bases in between. Germline-derived CDR1 and CDR2 are KGHSH and LQKENI. The length of the CDR3 is 15 residues. CDR3: CASSPPRVSGTEAFF. As DNA, the CDR3 is TGTGCCAGCTCACCACCCAGGGTGTCGGGCACTGAAGCTTTCTTT.

This clonotype occurred many times. The chain combines TRBV11-1 with TRBJ1-1; the D gene is possibly TRBD1 (5 bases). Trimming shortened V by 6 bases and J by 2 bases, and 13 bases separated the two germline ends. This CDR3 region has 14 residues. The V gene's germline CDR1 is SGHAT and CDR2 FQDESV (reference sequence). CDR3 in DNA: TGTGCCAGCAGTTCAGGGACGGCCAACACTGAAGCTTTCTTT. This gives the protein CASSSGTANTEAFF.

This clonotype was detected a few times. The gene calls are TRBV9 and TRBJ1-2; TRBD1 matches at 7 bases. The germline gives CDR1 SGDLS, CDR2 YYNGEE. V dropped 0 bases and J dropped 6; count of bases not matched to a gene: 14. The CDR3 contains 17 residues. Here the CDR3 DNA reads TGTGCCAGCAGCGTAGGGGGGGCAGGGGGGTCCGTCGATGGCTACACCTTC. Its translation is CASSVGGAGGSVDGYTF. Combining the CDR3 with reference TRBV9 and TRBJ1-2 gives the whole variable domain DSGVTQTPKHLITATGQRVTLRCSPRSGDLSVYWYQQSLDQGLQFLIQYYNGEERAKGNILERFSAQQFPDLHSELNLSSLELGDSALYFCASSVGGAGGSVDGYTFGSGTRLTVV.

The V gene is TRBV24-1, the J gene TRBJ2-1, with TRBD2 matching 7 bases. The trim removed 3 bases at V and 7 bases at J, leaving 8 bases unmatched. The germline gives CDR1 KGHDR, CDR2 SFDVKD. CDR3 length equals 15 residues. The CDR3 DNA follows: TGTGCCACCAGTGATCCCCGGGGGGTAGGGAATGAGCAGTTCTTC. It translates to CATSDPRGVGNEQFF.

The chain links TRBV18 to TRBJ2-7, with 9 bases fitting TRBD2. This CDR3 is built from 14 residues. Losses at the gene ends were 3 bases for V and 2 bases for J; bases not matched to a gene: 2. The germline gives CDR1 KGHSH, CDR2 LQKENI. The CDR3 nucleotides read TGTGCCAGCTCACCGGCTAGCGGGACCTACGAGCAGTACTTC. It translates to CASSPASGTYEQYF.

The CDR3 protein is CASSLGGRDTDTQYF. The CDR3, as DNA: TGCGCCAGCAGCTTGGGGGGGCGCGACACAGATACGCAGTATTTT. V and J are TRBV5-1 and TRBJ2-3; maybe TRBD1 (6 bases). Trimming stripped 0 bases from V and 2 bases from J, with 10 bases between. The CDR3 has 15 amino acids. CDR1 and CDR2 from the germline V gene are SGHRS and YFSETQ.